This record looks at one TCR beta chain sequence and its context. The data are from a study of sequential checkpoint blockade in melanoma. Here immunoSEQ multiplex PCR was the method, and the copy in TCRdb shows in-frame clones only, minus some. The sample has fewer than 25,000 clones; around 75% are singletons. The germline CDR1 and CDR2 sequences are MNHEY and SVGAGI. V shed 6 bases and J shed 0 bases, with 9 bases lying between them. This CDR3 contains 13 residues. As to treatment: randomized to nivolumab then ipilimumab (arm A) or the reverse (arm B). The clonotype comes from a human donor with melanoma. Here the sequenced sample was CD8+ T cells sorted from blood (inferred from file names), taken from a patient given nivolumab and ipilimumab in sequence. The chain is built from TRBV6-5 and TRBJ2-7; D not certain. CDR3 in amino acids: CASSDSPSYEQYF. The DNA for the CDR3 is TGTGCCAGCAGCGACTCCCCCTCCTACGAGCAGTACTTC.